This entry lists 32 T cell receptor beta chains sequenced from one sample in a study of blood T cell repertoires in COVID-19. Clones were read by immunoSEQ multiplex PCR, and TCRdb kept only the in-frame ones, dropping some. This table holds around 120,000 clones, about four fifths found once. The sequenced sample was peripheral blood. The source of these receptors is a woman at least 80 years old with acute or convalescent COVID-19.

V and J are TRBV5-1 and TRBJ1-3; no reliable D call. V was clipped by 0 bases and J by 0 bases, with 10 bases between them. This CDR3 region has 16 residues. Germline V gene data show CDR1 as SGHRS and CDR2 as YFSETQ. CDR3 nucleotides: TGCGCCAGCAGCTTGGCCCCAGTTGGCTCTGGAAACACCATATATTTT. Protein: CASSLAPVGSGNTIYF.

A word on this clone: Given the absence of the conserved phenylalanine or tryptophan at the CDR3 end, a read error is likely. The DNA is left out, because the CDR3 cannot be placed on it with certainty; the CDR3 is given as TCRdb lists it. The CDR3: CASSRTAANT. The rearrangement uses TRBV21-1 and TRBJ1-2; TRBD1, the D gene given by the table, was not confirmed from the DNA. TRBV21-1 corresponds to a pseudogene. Inclusive of both ends, the CDR3 amounts to 10 amino acids.

This clone was counted between two and nine times. This chain connects TRBV19 to TRBJ1-1; no firm D call. From germline, CDR1 is LNHDA and CDR2 SQIVND (reference sequence). The CDR3 is made up of 13 amino acids. V lost 6 bases and J lost 1, with 9 bases in between. The CDR3 DNA reads as TGTGCCAGTAGAATACAAGCGAACACTGAAGCTTTCTTT. Amino acids: CASRIQANTEAFF. The whole variable domain, filled in from reference TRBV19 and TRBJ1-1, reads DGGITQSPKYLFRKEGQNVTLSCEQNLNHDAMYWYRQDPGQGLRLIYYSQIVNDFQKGDIAEGYSVSREKKESFPLTVTSAQKNPTAFYLCASRIQANTEAFFGQGTRLTVV.

This clone was observed once. The V and J genes are TRBV5-4 and TRBJ2-2, with D unresolved. CDR1 SGHNT and CDR2 YYREEE come from the germline V gene (reference sequence). Trimming took off 0 bases at V and 6 bases at J, with 12 bases between the two ends. The CDR3 length is 15 residues. The CDR3 sequence is CASSLVAGGPGELFF. CDR3 DNA sequence: TGTGCCAGCAGCTTGGTGGCAGGTGGTCCCGGGGAGCTGTTTTTT.

J is TRBJ2-2 and V is TRBV5-6; tentatively, D is TRBD1 (6 bases). V was trimmed by 3 bases and J by 4 bases, leaving 10 bases between them. The CDR3 has 14 residues. CDR1 SGHDT and CDR2 YYEEEE come from the germline V gene. The CDR3 region is CASSSRGTTGELFF. DNA for the CDR3: TGTGCCAGCAGCTCAAGGGGGACCACCGGGGAGCTGTTTTTT.

The rearrangement uses TRBV19 and TRBJ2-3; 11 bases align to TRBD2. CDR1 is LNHDA, CDR2 SQIVND, per germline (reference sequence). This CDR3 region has 14 residues. Germline trimming cut 6 bases from V and 1 base from J; bases unmatched to any gene: 0. The DNA for the CDR3 is TGTGCCAGTAGACTAGCGGGAGGCACAGATACGCAGTATTTT. It codes for CASRLAGGTDTQYF.

This clone showed up just a few times. This chain links TRBV5-1 with TRBJ2-2, with 7 bases lining up with TRBD1. Per the germline V gene, CDR1 is SGHRS and CDR2 is YFSETQ. V lost 0 bases to trimming and J lost 0 bases; unmatched junction nucleotides: 2. CDR3 length equals 16 residues. The CDR3 DNA is TGCGCCAGCAGCTTGGTGGGACAGCCGAACACCGGGGAGCTGTTTTTT. This codes for CASSLVGQPNTGELFF.

This chain joins TRBV4-3 and TRBJ1-6; D gene uncertain. This CDR3 is 16 amino acids long. The V end was cut by 4 bases, the J end by 3 bases, with 13 bases between. The V gene's germline CDR1 is LGHNA and CDR2 YSLEER. The CDR3 spells CASSPRSGHYNSPLHF. The CDR3 DNA sequence: TGCGCCAGCAGCCCCCGTTCCGGTCACTATAATTCACCCCTCCACTTT.

This rearrangement joins TRBV7-9 to TRBJ1-4, with unresolved D. CDR1 and CDR2 (germline): SEHNR, FQNEAQ (reference sequence). The CDR3 runs 14 residues. Trimming took 4 bases from V and 7 from J, leaving 13 bases between them. CDR3 DNA sequence: TGTGCCAGCAGCTCCGCCGCTAGAGGTGAAAAACTGTTTTTT. Encoded protein: CASSSAARGEKLFF.

The V gene is TRBV19, the J gene TRBJ1-2; a possible D gene is TRBD1 (5 bases). Trimming took off 5 bases at V and 6 bases at J, with 19 bases between the two ends. This CDR3 spans 15 amino acids. The germline CDR1 and CDR2 sequences are LNHDA and SQIVND (reference sequence). The chain's CDR3 is CASSPQRGIVDGYTF. CDR3 DNA sequence: TGTGCCAGTAGTCCCCAAAGGGGTATAGTCGATGGCTACACCTTC.

V usage is TRBV4-1 and J usage is TRBJ1-3; 7 nucleotides match TRBD1. With 0 bases clipped from V and 0 bases from J, the junction kept 17 bases outside the gene matches. The CDR3 sequence is 21 residues long. CDR1 and CDR2 (germline): MGHRA, YSYEKL. The DNA of the CDR3 is TGCGCCAGCAGCCAAGATTCTAGTGGGACAGTTTATCTCTTCTCTGGAAACACCATATATTTT. Translation: CASSQDSSGTVYLFSGNTIYF.

The V gene is TRBV7-3, the J gene TRBJ2-1; TRBD2 aligns across 11 bases. J was trimmed by 6 bases and V by 0 bases; bases with no gene match: 1. This CDR3 is 15 amino acids long. Germline V gene sequence: CDR1 SGHTA, CDR2 FQGTGA. The CDR3 sequence is CASSLTGLAGNEQFF. CDR3 nucleotides: TGTGCCAGCAGCTTAACTGGACTAGCGGGCAATGAGCAGTTCTTC.

V usage is TRBV6-5 and J usage is TRBJ2-5; 9 bases map to TRBD2. Germline trimming cut 4 bases from V and 5 bases from J; bases unmatched to any gene: 5. In germline, CDR1 is MNHEY, CDR2 SVGAGI. CDR3 size: 14 residues. CDR3 nucleotides: TGTGCCAGCAGTTCGGGACTAGCTAAGGAGACCCAGTACTTC. Residues: CASSSGLAKETQYF.

The V call is TRBV21-1, the J call TRBJ1-1. TRBV21-1 is given as a pseudogene. CDR3 length: 16 residues. The CDR3: CASSNHYREGKTEAFF. CDR3 coding DNA: TGTGCCAGCAGCAATCACTACCGGGAAGGAAAAACTGAAGCTTTCTTT.

The rearrangement links TRBV19 to TRBJ1-3, with unresolved D. The length of the CDR3 is 13 residues. V shed 5 bases and J shed 2 bases, with 7 bases lying between them. Germline loops: CDR1 LNHDA, CDR2 SQIVND (reference sequence). The CDR3 loop reads CASSETTGNTIYF. The CDR3 coding sequence is TGTGCCAGTAGTGAGACAACTGGAAACACCATATATTTT.

The rearrangement joins TRBV28 to TRBJ1-1; unclear D gene. Trimming took off 6 bases at V and 3 bases at J, with 17 bases between the two ends. The germline V gene has CDR1 MDHEN and CDR2 SYDVKM. CDR3 size: 15 residues. This CDR3 is CASRGVSAGDTEAFF. The CDR3 DNA reads as TGTGCCAGCAGGGGAGTCTCAGCGGGAGACACTGAAGCTTTCTTT. The full variable domain, rest sourced from reference TRBV28 and TRBJ1-1, is DVKVTQSSRYLVKRTGEKVFLECVQDMDHENMFWYRQDPGLGLRLIYFSYDVKMKEKGDIPEGYSVSREKKERFSLILESASTNQTSMYLCASRGVSAGDTEAFFGQGTRLTVV.

This clone occurred once. V gene TRBV11-2 combines with J gene TRBJ2-2; 7 nucleotides line up with TRBD1. Germline CDR1 SGHAT, CDR2 FQNNGV. The CDR3 has 15 residues. Trimming removed 0 bases from V and 8 bases from J; junction bases left unmatched: 6. CDR3: CASSLDRTGGGELFF. The CDR3 DNA is TGTGCCAGCAGCTTAGATAGGACAGGAGGAGGGGAGCTGTTTTTT.

This sequence joins TRBV9 and TRBJ1-1, with 7 nucleotides matching TRBD1. The V segment lost 4 bases and the J segment 10 bases; nucleotides outside the gene matches: 7. CDR3 size: 12 residues. Germline CDR1 is SGDLS and CDR2 is YYNGEE. The CDR3 bases are TGTGCCAGCAGCCCACCGACAGGGACAGCTTTCTTT. This sequence encodes CASSPPTGTAFF.

The chain uses TRBV7-9 and TRBJ1-1; unclear D gene. Germline V gene lookup returns CDR1 SEHNR and CDR2 FQNEAQ (reference sequence). V was shortened by 0 bases and J by 1 base, with 6 bases between the two germline ends. This CDR3 has 14 residues. The CDR3 loop is CASSLASSNTEAFF. The CDR3 DNA follows: TGTGCCAGCAGCTTAGCGTCGTCGAACACTGAAGCTTTCTTT.

CDR3 in DNA: TGTGCCAGCAGTTTCCAGGACGGGAGCTCCTACGAGCAGTACTTC. Translating gives CASSFQDGSSYEQYF. This rearrangement joins TRBV6-5 to TRBJ2-7, with a possible D match to TRBD2 (6 bases). Germline V gene lookup returns CDR1 MNHEY and CDR2 SVGAGI. V lost 4 bases to trimming and J lost 0 bases, with 13 bases between them. CDR3 length: 15 residues.

The chain's CDR3 is CAWDNNYGYTF. The CDR3 DNA sequence: TGTGCCTGGGACAATAACTATGGCTACACCTTC. The rearrangement joins TRBV30 to TRBJ1-2; D ambiguous. Trimming left V 5 bases short and J 1 base short, with 5 bases between. In germline, CDR1 is GTSNPN, CDR2 SVGIG (reference sequence). The CDR3 loop spans 11 amino acids.

V and J are TRBV21-1 and TRBJ1-1; TRBD1, the D gene given by the table, was not confirmed from the DNA. TRBV21-1 counts as a pseudogene. The CDR3 extends over 15 amino acids. CDR3 sequence (DNA): TGTGCCAGCAGCAAGGGACAGGCGGCGGGTACTGAAGCTTTCTTT. Translated, it gives CASSKGQAAGTEAFF.

This clone was counted at least ten times. The rearrangement joins TRBV5-6 to TRBJ1-2; D gene unclear. V dropped 4 bases and J dropped 0 bases, with 13 bases sitting between them. There are 15 residues in the CDR3. Germline CDR1 reads SGHDT; CDR2 reads YYEEEE. CDR3 protein: CASSLPEEANYGYTF. CDR3 nucleotides: TGTGCCAGCAGCCTGCCCGAGGAAGCTAACTATGGCTACACCTTC.

This chain uses TRBV9 with TRBJ2-7; 11 positions agree with TRBD1. Germline CDR1 and CDR2: SGDLS and YYNGEE. The CDR3 spans 12 residues. V lost 5 bases and J lost 7; bases outside the gene matches: 2. The CDR3 spells CASSGTGGEQYF. DNA of the CDR3: TGTGCCAGCAGTGGGACAGGGGGTGAGCAGTACTTC.

The chain uses TRBV7-8 and TRBJ1-2, with 10 bases lining up with TRBD1. Looked up from germline, CDR1 is SGHVS and CDR2 is FQNEAQ. J was trimmed by 8 bases and V by 3 bases; bases with no gene match: 12. CDR3 size: 16 residues. The CDR3 DNA reads TGTGCCAGCAGCTTCCGGGTGGGGGGACAGGGGATAGGCTACACCTTC. It is translated as CASSFRVGGQGIGYTF. Full variable domain (missing parts from reference TRBV7-8 and TRBJ1-2): GAGVSQSPRYKVAKRGQDVALRCDPISGHVSLFWYQQALGQGPEFLTYFQNEAQLDKSGLPSDRFFAERPEGSVSTLKIQRTQQEDSAVYLCASSFRVGGQGIGYTFGSGTRLTVV.

The CDR3 spells CASRRDRNNEQFF. CDR3 nucleotides: TGTGCCAGCAGGAGGGATCGGAACAATGAGCAGTTCTTC. The gene calls are TRBV6-5 and TRBJ2-1, with D possibly being TRBD2 (5 bases). The length of the CDR3 is 13 residues. V shed 6 bases and J shed 5 bases, with 11 bases lying between them. Germline-derived CDR1 and CDR2 are MNHEY and SVGAGI.

The V call is TRBV10-3, the J call TRBJ2-6, with TRBD2 matching 7 bases. This CDR3 spans 15 amino acids. Germline CDR1 is ENHRY and CDR2 is SYGVKD. V dropped 7 bases and J dropped 2; count of bases not matched to a gene: 5. The CDR3 protein is CAINPGGTGANVLTF. CDR3 sequence (DNA): TGTGCCATCAATCCCGGGGGGACTGGGGCCAACGTCCTGACTTTC.

This clone came up once. The chain carries TRBV6-5 and TRBJ2-1; 13 bases are a match to TRBD2. The CDR3 runs 15 residues. Unmatched junction bases numbered 4, after V lost 3 bases and J lost 8 bases. Germline values: CDR1 MNHEY, CDR2 SVGAGI. CDR3 coding DNA: TGTGCCAGCAGTTATTCACTAGCGGGAGGGGATGAGCAGTTCTTC. The encoded protein is CASSYSLAGGDEQFF.

The rearrangement joins TRBV15 to TRBJ1-4, with a possible D match to TRBD1 (5 bases). Germline V gene sequence: CDR1 LNHNV, CDR2 YYDKDF (reference sequence). Trimming took off 1 base at V and 6 bases at J, with 15 bases between the two ends. The CDR3 runs 16 residues. DNA of the CDR3: TGTGCCACCAGCAGAGTTCAGGACAAAGCTGATGAAAAACTGTTTTTT. Residues: CATSRVQDKADEKLFF.

V gene TRBV24-1 combines with J gene TRBJ1-2, with D perhaps TRBD1 (5 bases). The CDR3 has 13 amino acids. Germline CDR1 and CDR2: KGHDR and SFDVKD. V dropped 0 bases and J dropped 8 bases, with 9 bases sitting between them. The CDR3 protein is CATSDLRQTGYTF. In DNA, the CDR3 is TGTGCCACCAGTGATTTGAGACAGACGGGCTACACCTTC.

The chain carries TRBV21-1 and TRBJ1-5. TRBV21-1 is a recognized pseudogene. The CDR3 runs 14 residues. The CDR3: CASSNGASNQPQHF. CDR3 in DNA: TGTGCCAGCAGCAACGGTGCCAGCAATCAGCCCCAGCATTTT.

The V call is TRBV3-1 (or the pseudogene TRBV3-2), the J call TRBJ2-7, with 9 positions matching TRBD2. This CDR3 contains 15 residues. The germline CDR1 and CDR2 sequences are LGHDT and YNNKEL (reference sequence). The J segment lost 2 bases and the V segment lost 2 bases, leaving 4 bases of the junction unmatched. The CDR3 DNA is TGTGCCAGCAGCCAAATCGCGGGAGGGCCCTACGAGCAGTACTTC. The encoded protein is CASSQIAGGPYEQYF.